This passage covers 25 T cell receptor beta chains from one sample sequenced in a study of identical twins. TCRdb analysed the 5' RACE reads with MiXCR anew, one entry per CDR3 protein. The table includes 1,800,000 or so distinct CDR3 sequences, around a third detected once. The sequencing input was cord blood. The receptors originated from a newborn girl in good health.

The J gene is TRBJ2-3, the V gene TRBV28; 7 nucleotides line up with TRBD2. Germline loops: CDR1 MDHEN, CDR2 SYDVKM. The CDR3 length is 16 residues. The J segment lost 2 bases and the V segment lost 7 bases, leaving 12 bases of the junction unmatched. The CDR3 reads CASIPTAGLNTDTQYF. The DNA for the CDR3 is TGTGCCAGCATTCCAACTGCGGGACTAAACACAGATACGCAGTATTTT.

This clonotype was found a few times. The chain recombines TRBV2 with TRBJ2-4, with a possible D match to TRBD2 (5 bases). Trimming shortened V by 11 bases and J by 13 bases, and 24 bases separated the two germline ends. Germline V gene data show CDR1 as SNHLY and CDR2 as FYNNEI. The CDR3 has 13 amino acids. The CDR3 nucleotides are TGTGCCTCCCAGAGGGAGAGTCACAATGAGCAGTACTTC. Translating it yields CASQRESHNEQYF.

With respect to this clonotype: A much more abundant neighbour one base away suggests this may be a read error. The chain links TRBV10-3 to TRBJ2-1, with TRBD2 matching 8 bases. Per the germline V gene, CDR1 is ENHRY and CDR2 is SYGVKD. The CDR3 loop spans 15 amino acids. Here the CDR3 DNA reads TGTGCCATCGGGCGGTCTAGCGGGCCTTACAATGAGCGGTTCTTC. This gives the protein CAIGRSSGPYNERFF.

This clonotype was recorded a few times. This chain uses TRBV3-1 with TRBJ2-7, with 8 positions matching TRBD1. Unmatched junction bases numbered 5, after V lost 0 bases and J lost 1 base. From germline, CDR1 is LGHDT and CDR2 YNNKEL (reference sequence). The CDR3 extends over 16 amino acids. The CDR3: CASSQDVGQDSYEQYF. Here the CDR3 DNA reads TGTGCCAGCAGCCAAGATGTGGGACAGGATTCCTACGAGCAGTACTTC.

This clonotype was seen repeatedly, ten times or more. The V gene is TRBV4-2, the J gene TRBJ2-7, with no clear D. The CDR3 runs to 12 residues. The V end was cut by 0 bases, the J end by 6 bases, with 6 bases between. From germline, CDR1 is LGHNA and CDR2 YNFKEQ. CDR3 DNA sequence: TGTGCCAGCAGCCAAGAGACTGGCGAGCAGTACTTC. Translating gives CASSQETGEQYF.

In its sample, this clonotype was seen a few times. V usage is TRBV2 and J usage is TRBJ2-7; no reliable D call. The CDR3 extends over 15 amino acids. The germline CDR1 and CDR2 sequences are SNHLY and FYNNEI. V was trimmed by 4 bases and J by 0 bases, leaving 13 bases between them. CDR3 sequence: CASSVQEFLSYEQYF. The CDR3 nucleotides read TGTGCCAGCAGTGTGCAGGAGTTTCTCTCCTACGAGCAGTACTTC.

This clonotype was seen more than once but under ten times. The chain uses TRBV6-2 or TRBV6-3 and TRBJ2-5; D gene ambiguous. Trimming stripped 2 bases from V and 11 bases from J, with 12 bases between. The length of the CDR3 is 12 residues. The V gene's germline CDR1 is MNHEY and CDR2 SVGEGT. In DNA form, the CDR3 reads TGTGCCAGCAGTTACCCAGACCATGAGCAGTACTTC. It translates to CASSYPDHEQYF.

The chain couples TRBV6-5 to TRBJ2-5, with 12 bases fitting TRBD2. Trimming at V came to 5 bases and at J to 11 bases, leaving 15 bases not matched to a gene. The germline gives CDR1 MNHEY, CDR2 SVGAGI. The length of the CDR3 is 16 residues. The CDR3 nucleotides read TGTGCCAGCAGTCGCCTGCTAGCGGGAGGGCCCAATGAGCAGTACTTC. Its translation: CASSRLLAGGPNEQYF.

This clonotype was seen a few times. This sequence joins TRBV5-6 and TRBJ2-1, with 12 bases identical to TRBD2. CDR3 size: 15 residues. The V gene end was trimmed by 4 bases and the J gene end by 8 bases; junction bases not matched to a gene: 7. Germline V gene sequence: CDR1 SGHDT, CDR2 YYEEEE. CDR3 nucleotide sequence: TGTGCCAGCAGCCCCCTGACTAGCGGGGGCCATGAGCAGTTCTTC. This sequence encodes CASSPLTSGGHEQFF. Full variable domain (missing parts from reference TRBV5-6 and TRBJ2-1): DAGVTQSPTHLIKTRGQQVTLRCSPKSGHDTVSWYQQALGQGPQFIFQYYEEEERQRGNFPDRFSGHQFPNYSSELNVNALLLGDSALYLCASSPLTSGGHEQFFGPGTRLTVL.

V gene TRBV2 combines with J gene TRBJ2-1, with TRBD2 matching 9 bases. The better agreement between TRBJ2-7 and the DNA end casts doubt on the J call. Germline V CDR1 and CDR2: SNHLY, FYNNEI. CDR3 length equals 15 residues. Here the CDR3 DNA reads TGTGCCAGCAGTCTCGGGACTAGCCCCGACAATGAGCAGTACTTC. Translation gives CASSLGTSPDNEQYF.

A few counts support this clonotype. The chain has TRBV4-1 and TRBJ1-5; TRBD1 aligns across 8 bases. V lost 0 bases to trimming and J lost 3 bases; unmatched junction nucleotides: 4. Germline V lookup: CDR1 MGHRA, CDR2 YSYEKL. The CDR3 runs to 16 residues. The chain's CDR3 is CASSQDKGQVNQPQHF. CDR3 DNA sequence: TGCGCCAGCAGCCAAGATAAGGGACAGGTCAATCAGCCCCAGCATTTT.

In DNA form, the CDR3 reads TGCGCCAGCTCAACACAGGTTTTCTATGGCTACACCTTC. Translating it yields CASSTQVFYGYTF. V is TRBV5-1 and J is TRBJ1-2; possible D gene TRBD1, 5 bases. The length of the CDR3 is 13 residues. V dropped 7 bases and J dropped 4 bases, with 14 bases sitting between them. Germline V gene lookup returns CDR1 SGHRS and CDR2 YFSETQ.

In this sample, this clonotype turned up a few times. V gene TRBV3-1 combines with J gene TRBJ2-3; TRBD2 is a possible D gene (6 bases). Trimming cost V 5 bases and J 0 bases, with 12 bases left between them. The CDR3 runs 15 residues. The germline V gene has CDR1 LGHDT and CDR2 YNNKEL (reference sequence). The chain's CDR3 is CASSESGLSTDTQYF. The CDR3 coding sequence is TGTGCCAGCAGCGAGAGCGGGTTAAGCACAGATACGCAGTATTTT.

This clonotype was seen only a few times. The chain links TRBV10-3 to TRBJ2-4, with 12 bases matching TRBD2. V lost 11 bases to trimming and J lost 13 bases; unmatched junction nucleotides: 12. This CDR3 comprises 13 residues. From germline, CDR1 is ENHRY and CDR2 SYGVKD. The CDR3 protein is CAVRLAGDNEQYF. For the CDR3, the DNA is TGTGCCGTTCGACTAGCGGGAGACAATGAGCAGTACTTC.

The chain uses TRBV5-1 and TRBJ1-1; TRBD1 might be the D (6 bases). The V end was cut by 4 bases, the J end by 1 base, with 11 bases between. The CDR3 sequence is 14 residues long. CDR1 is SGHRS and CDR2 is YFSETQ in the germline V gene. The CDR3 is CASSPKDRNTEAFF. DNA of the CDR3: TGCGCCAGCAGCCCGAAGGACAGGAACACTGAAGCTTTCTTT.

This rearrangement joins TRBV25-1 to TRBJ2-4; D not resolved. The J call is uncertain, as TRBJ2-7 better fits the DNA end. The CDR3 spans 14 residues. CDR1 is MGHDK, CDR2 SYGVNS, per germline. CDR3 nucleotide sequence: TGTGCCAGCAGTTCCCAGATAGGTCCCTACGAGCAGTACTTC. Residues: CASSSQIGPYEQYF.

This clonotype was recorded only once. V is TRBV20-1 and J is TRBJ2-2, with TRBD2 matching over 15 bases. This CDR3 has 16 residues. The germline CDR1 and CDR2 sequences are DFQATT and SNEGSKA (reference sequence). The ends lost 4 bases at V and 3 bases at J; junction bases unmatched: 3. CDR3 sequence: CSATGLAGGDTGELFF. As DNA, the CDR3 is TGCAGTGCTACGGGACTAGCGGGAGGAGACACCGGGGAGCTGTTTTTT.

This clonotype showed up just a few times. This chain uses TRBV6-6 with TRBJ1-2; D unresolved. V was pared by 2 bases and J by 0 bases, with 13 bases between. The CDR3 totals 16 residues. Germline loops: CDR1 MNHNY, CDR2 SVGAGI (reference sequence). The CDR3 reads CASSYAETSPNYGYTF. The CDR3 DNA follows: TGTGCCAGCAGTTACGCCGAGACCAGCCCTAACTATGGCTACACCTTC.

The chain couples TRBV12-3 or TRBV12-4 to TRBJ2-2; tentative D call: TRBD1 (7 bases). This CDR3 is 16 amino acids long. Trimming removed 5 bases from V and 1 base from J, with 14 bases in between. CDR3 region: CASSGLRTGNTGELFF. Written as DNA, the CDR3 is TGTGCCAGCAGTGGACTACGGACAGGGAACACCGGGGAGCTGTTTTTT.

A few counts support this clonotype. This sequence joins TRBV7-8 and TRBJ1-2; D is uncertain. The V and J ends lost 2 bases and 6 bases respectively, with 4 bases between them. CDR3 length: 11 residues. Germline assignment: CDR1 SGHVS and CDR2 FQNEAQ. The CDR3 nucleotides read TGTGCCAGCAGCTTAAATAATGGCTACACCTTC. Residues: CASSLNNGYTF.

This clonotype was recorded only once. The chain uses TRBV11-2 and TRBJ2-5; 7 bases agree with TRBD1. Judging by the DNA end, TRBJ2-7 fits better; the J call may be wrong. Germline loops: CDR1 SGHAT, CDR2 FQNNGV. This CDR3 is built from 16 residues. The CDR3 protein is CASSLRGMDRTHEQYF. Written as DNA, the CDR3 is TGTGCCAGCAGCTTAAGGGGAATGGACAGGACCCACGAGCAGTACTTC.

The chain carries TRBV2 and TRBJ2-3, with D unclear. The CDR3 length is 17 residues. Germline lookup yields CDR1 SNHLY and CDR2 FYNNEI. Trimming removed 4 bases from V and 4 bases from J, with 21 bases in between. The DNA of the CDR3 is TGTGCCAGCAGTGGCCTGCTAGGGTCAGATTATGCAGATACGCAGTATTTT. Translated: CASSGLLGSDYADTQYF.

This clonotype was detected a few times. This chain links TRBV7-2 with TRBJ2-1; TRBD2 matches at 13 bases. V lost 1 base and J lost 12; bases outside the gene matches: 6. Germline CDR1 SGHTA, CDR2 FQGNSA. This CDR3 is 15 amino acids long. DNA for the CDR3: TGTGCCAGCAGCTTAGTCCGGACTAGCGGGAGTTGGCAGTTCTTC. Translation gives CASSLVRTSGSWQFF.

Here the CDR3 DNA reads TGCAGTGCCGTCCATCGGACTAGCGGGAGTCCTGAGCAGTTCTTC. Translating it yields CSAVHRTSGSPEQFF. The rearrangement joins TRBV20-1 to TRBJ2-1; 13 nucleotides align to TRBD2. Germline CDR1 and CDR2: DFQATT and SNEGSKA (reference sequence). The CDR3 is made up of 15 amino acids. J lost 9 bases, V lost 6 bases, and 11 bases had no gene match.

With regard to this clonotype: Relative to the germline gene, one junction end is altered; a read error may explain this. V usage is TRBV5-1 and J usage is TRBJ2-5, with D possibly matching TRBD1 (6 bases). Looked up from germline, CDR1 is SGHRS and CDR2 is YFSETQ. The CDR3 has 17 amino acids. The CDR3 reads CASILGIQQGWEETQYF. For the CDR3, the DNA is TGCGCCAGCATCTTGGGAATTCAACAGGGTTGGGAAGAGACCCAGTACTTC.